This T cell receptor beta chain is drawn from a study of cytomegalovirus exposure and HLA in healthy donors. PCR used 60 Vbeta primers and 13 Jbeta primers. The data were produced by immunoSEQ multiplex PCR, yet TCRdb's version contains in-frame clones alone and is incomplete. The profile covers around 150,000 clones, with roughly 70% appearing a single time and less than 8.5% taken by the ten largest. Regarding the study as a whole: No immune exposure information besides CMV serostatus was available. Sequence variants that were highly shared formed a cluster that was likely a sequencing artifact. It was confirmed in vitro that three of the CMV-associated chains were specific for CMV antigens.

Note on this clone: Its antigen remains unidentified.

The length of the CDR3 is 15 residues. CDR1 is SGHKS and CDR2 is YYEKEE in the germline V gene (reference sequence). V shed 1 base and J shed 7 bases, with 14 bases lying between them. The rearrangement joins TRBV5-5 to TRBJ1-4, with D possibly matching TRBD1 (5 bases). The sequence was obtained from a middle-aged man in good health and CMV-seropositive. Specimen: PBMCs. CDR3 in amino acids: CASSLSGREAEKLFF. For the CDR3, the DNA is TGTGCCAGCAGCTTGTCCGGCAGGGAGGCTGAAAAACTGTTTTTT. Filled out from reference TRBV5-5 and TRBJ1-4, the complete variable domain reads DAGVTQSPTHLIKTRGQQVTLRCSPISGHKSVSWYQQVLGQGPQFIFQYYEKEERGRGNFPDRFSARQFPNYSSELNVNALLLGDSALYLCASSLSGREAEKLFFGSGTQLSVL.